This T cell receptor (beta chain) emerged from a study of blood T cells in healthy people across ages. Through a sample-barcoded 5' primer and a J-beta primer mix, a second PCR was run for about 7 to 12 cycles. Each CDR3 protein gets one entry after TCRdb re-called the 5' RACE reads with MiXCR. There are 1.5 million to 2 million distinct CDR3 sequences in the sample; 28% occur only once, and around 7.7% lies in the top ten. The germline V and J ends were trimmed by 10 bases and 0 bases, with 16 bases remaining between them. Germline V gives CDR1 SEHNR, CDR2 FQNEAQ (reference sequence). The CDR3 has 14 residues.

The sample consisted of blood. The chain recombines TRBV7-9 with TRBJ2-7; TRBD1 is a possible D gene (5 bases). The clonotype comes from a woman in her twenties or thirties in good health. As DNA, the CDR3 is TGTGCCACCTCTGACAGACCCAACTCCTACGAGCAGTACGTC. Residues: CATSDRPNSYEQYV.